This T cell receptor (beta chain) was captured by sequencing in a study of blood T cell repertoires in COVID-19. Across the whole study: Samples of COVID-19 (acute and convalescent) were obtained from the United States, Italy and Spain. From T cells, B-cell-depleted T cells, or PBMCs came the material, which was cDNA or gDNA.

Profiling relied on immunoSEQ multiplex PCR, and the TCRdb table lists in-frame clones only, not all of them. The sample shows around 300,000 clones, around 83% of them seen only once. Trimming pared 0 bases from V and 8 bases from J, leaving 11 bases between. CDR3 length equals 15 residues. Germline CDR1 is MNHEY and CDR2 is SVGAGI. V and J are TRBV6-5 and TRBJ1-6; a weak D match, TRBD1 (5 bases). This TCR was recovered from a man under 40 with active or convalescent COVID-19. The sample taken for sequencing was peripheral blood. DNA for the CDR3: TGTGCCAGCAGTTACTCCGGCAGGGACTATTCACCCCTCCACTTT. It translates to CASSYSGRDYSPLHF.